The T cell receptor (beta chain) described here comes from a study of vaccination effects on CD4 cells after COVID-19. Whole-study findings and limits: By a late point after vaccination, infection- and vaccine-induced clones had shrunk markedly through clonal contraction.

This clone occurred once. Its specificity is unknown. Pools of viral peptides were used by the ViraFEST assay to expand antigen-specific CD4+ T cells ahead of sequencing. Following culture for around 10 days, CD4+ T cells were isolated. Nobody among the vaccine recipients had prior SARS-CoV-2 infection (nucleocapsid antibodies were negative). Measured with immunoSEQ multiplex PCR; TCRdb has only the in-frame clones, and not every one. This table has some 69,000 clones, roughly 74% appearing once. The CDR3 totals 16 residues. The V gene's germline CDR1 is MNHEY and CDR2 SVGEGT. Trimming at V came to 4 bases and at J to 7 bases, leaving 11 bases not matched to a gene.

The origin of this receptor is a human donor who received a COVID-19 vaccine. The chain has TRBV6-2 or TRBV6-3 and TRBJ1-5, with TRBD1 matching 9 bases. The sample consisted of CD4+ T cells from PBMCs cultured with HCoV-NL63 spike peptides, taken before COVID-19 vaccination. The DNA for the CDR3 is TGTGCCAGCAGTTCCCTTGGACAGGGGAAAGGACAGCCCCAGCATTTT. This sequence encodes CASSSLGQGKGQPQHF.